One T cell receptor beta chain is described in this entry. One junction end disagrees with the germline gene, perhaps due to a read error. The data were obtained in a study of blood T cells in healthy people across ages. PCR was performed a second time for roughly 7 to 12 cycles using a sample-barcoded 5' primer and a J-beta primer mix. Each cDNA molecule was tagged by a template-switch adaptor that had 12 random nucleotides. A single record per CDR3 protein comes from TCRdb applying MiXCR to the 5' RACE reads. The sample shows about 730,000 distinct CDR3 sequences, roughly 43% of them seen only once. This TCR was recovered from a woman aged 55-70 years in good health. Material for sequencing was blood.

This CDR3 is CATRDFREQYF. CDR3 coding DNA: TGTGCCACCAGGGATTTCCGCGAGCAGTACTTC. The V and J genes are TRBV24-1 and TRBJ2-7, with D hard to call. This CDR3 is 11 amino acids long. Germline assignment: CDR1 KGHDR and CDR2 SFDVKD.